This entry lists 5 T cell receptor beta chains sequenced from one sample in a study of cytomegalovirus exposure and HLA in healthy donors. Repertoires were generated with immunoSEQ multiplex PCR, while TCRdb's copy carries only in-frame clones and drops some. The profile shows 250,000 to 300,000 clones, approximately 83% of them singletons. Sequences were obtained from PBMCs. These receptors were taken from a woman under 30 in good health and CMV-seronegative.

V usage is TRBV6-4 and J usage is TRBJ2-2; 7 bases are shared with TRBD1. CDR1 MRHNA and CDR2 SNTAGT come from the germline V gene. The junction had 3 bases not matched to a gene; V was cut back by 5 bases and J by 0 bases. The CDR3 runs 15 residues. The CDR3 DNA reads as TGTGCCAGCAGTTCCGGGACAGCGAACACCGGGGAGCTGTTTTTT. Residues: CASSSGTANTGELFF.

V usage is TRBV27 and J usage is TRBJ1-6, with D hard to call. The germline V and J ends were trimmed by 7 bases and 8 bases, with 15 bases remaining between them. The CDR3 is made up of 14 amino acids. Germline CDR1 and CDR2: MNHEY and SMNVEV (reference sequence). DNA of the CDR3: TGTGCCAGCAACCTTGCCGGGGTTGATTCACCCCTCCACTTT. Protein: CASNLAGVDSPLHF.

The V gene is TRBV15, the J gene TRBJ1-5; 8 bases line up with TRBD1. The V segment lost 0 bases and the J segment 4 bases; nucleotides outside the gene matches: 5. Looked up from germline, CDR1 is LNHNV and CDR2 is YYDKDF (reference sequence). This CDR3 has 16 amino acids. CDR3 DNA: TGTGCCACCAGCAGAGATAGCCAGGGGGCTAATCAGCCCCAGCATTTT. Amino acid sequence: CATSRDSQGANQPQHF.

CDR3 sequence (DNA): TGTGCCAGCAGCACTGACCGGGACAGCTCCTACGAGCAGTACTTC. It encodes CASSTDRDSSYEQYF. J is TRBJ2-7 and V is TRBV7-9; 7 bases fit TRBD1. CDR1 is SEHNR, CDR2 FQNEAQ, per germline (reference sequence). The CDR3 spans 15 residues. The J segment lost 0 bases and the V segment lost 5 bases, leaving 7 bases of the junction unmatched.

This chain links TRBV7-9 with TRBJ2-7; 9 bases fit TRBD2. The CDR3 contains 16 residues. Germline V gene data show CDR1 as SEHNR and CDR2 as FQNEAQ (reference sequence). Trimming cost V 3 bases and J 4 bases; bases outside gene matches: 10. CDR3 sequence (DNA): TGTGCCAGCAGCTTCGGGCTGCAGCGGGAGGTTTACGAGCAGTACTTC. Protein product: CASSFGLQREVYEQYF.